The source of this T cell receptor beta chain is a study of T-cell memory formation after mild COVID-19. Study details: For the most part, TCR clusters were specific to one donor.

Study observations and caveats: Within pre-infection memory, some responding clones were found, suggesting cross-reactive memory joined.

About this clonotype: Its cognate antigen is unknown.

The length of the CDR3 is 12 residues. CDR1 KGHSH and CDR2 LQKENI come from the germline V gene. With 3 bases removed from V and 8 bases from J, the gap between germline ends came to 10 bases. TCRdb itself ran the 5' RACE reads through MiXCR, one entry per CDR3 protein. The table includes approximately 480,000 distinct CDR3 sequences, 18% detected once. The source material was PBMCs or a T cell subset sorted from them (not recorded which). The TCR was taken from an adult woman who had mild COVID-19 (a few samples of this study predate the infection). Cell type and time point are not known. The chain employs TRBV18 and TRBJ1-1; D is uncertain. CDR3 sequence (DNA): TGTGCCAGCTCACCGCGAACACTAGAAGCTTTCTTT. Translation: CASSPRTLEAFF.